The clone carrying this T cell receptor (beta chain) was picked up a small number of times. Its antigen is as yet unknown. This record comes from a study of early T cells in non-severe SARS-CoV-2 infection. Turning to the study itself: The input, bulk RNA from unsorted whole blood, was sequenced, and chains were unpaired. Notes on the study in general: Matching with VDJdb favored anti-spike CD8 responses (missing private and CD4 specificities).

Tagging with unique molecular identifiers was applied to individual cDNA molecules. TCRdb itself ran the 5' RACE reads through MiXCR, one entry per CDR3 protein. The sample comprises about 70,000 distinct CDR3 sequences, over 9% of which are singletons, and over 3.5% rests with the top ten. Material: whole blood. This receptor was taken from an adult who was a healthcare worker with PCR-confirmed SARS-CoV-2 infection or an uninfected control (not recorded which).

The CDR3 bases are TGCAGTGCTTGGACAGGGGGTCCCTACGAGCAGTACTTC. It is translated as CSAWTGGPYEQYF. The chain carries TRBV20-1 and TRBJ2-7; 10 bases are a match to TRBD1. This CDR3 comprises 13 residues. J lost 2 bases, V lost 5 bases, and 3 bases had no gene match. Germline lookup yields CDR1 DFQATT and CDR2 SNEGSKA (reference sequence).